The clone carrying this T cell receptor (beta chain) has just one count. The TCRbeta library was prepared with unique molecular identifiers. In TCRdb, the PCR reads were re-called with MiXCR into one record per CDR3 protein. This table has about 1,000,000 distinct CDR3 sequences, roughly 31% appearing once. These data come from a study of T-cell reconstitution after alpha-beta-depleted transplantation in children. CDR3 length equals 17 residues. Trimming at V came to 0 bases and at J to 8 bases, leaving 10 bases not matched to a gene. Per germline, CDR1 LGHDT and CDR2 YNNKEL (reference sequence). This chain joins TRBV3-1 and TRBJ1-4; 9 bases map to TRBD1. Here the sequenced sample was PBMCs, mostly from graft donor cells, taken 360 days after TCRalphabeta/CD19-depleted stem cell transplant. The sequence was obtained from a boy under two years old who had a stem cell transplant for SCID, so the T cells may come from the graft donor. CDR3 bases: TGTGCCAGCAGCCAAGATCGGCCCGGGACAGGGATGGAAAAACTGTTTTTT. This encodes CASSQDRPGTGMEKLFF.